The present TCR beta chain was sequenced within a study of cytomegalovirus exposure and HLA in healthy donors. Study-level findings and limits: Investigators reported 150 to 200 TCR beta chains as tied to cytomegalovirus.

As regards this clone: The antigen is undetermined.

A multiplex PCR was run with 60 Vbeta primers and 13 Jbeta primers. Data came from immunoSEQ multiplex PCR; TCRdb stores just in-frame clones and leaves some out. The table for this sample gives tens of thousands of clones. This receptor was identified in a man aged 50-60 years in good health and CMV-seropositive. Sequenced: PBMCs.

CDR3 nucleotide sequence: TGTGCCAGCAGCTTAGTTACTAGCGGAAAAGAGACCCAGTACTTC. Translated, it gives CASSLVTSGKETQYF. The genes are TRBV7-8 and TRBJ2-5; 8 bases fit TRBD2. The CDR3 is 15 residues long. CDR1 is SGHVS, CDR2 FQNEAQ, per germline. V trimming: 1 base; J trimming: 3 bases; junction bases outside the gene matches: 4.